The entry below describes one TCR beta chain. Measured with immunoSEQ multiplex PCR; TCRdb has only the in-frame clones, and not every one. The sample shows about 400,000 clones, over 75% of them seen only once. The CDR3 length is 16 residues. Between the trimmed V and J ends, which lost 1 base and 5 bases, there was a span of 17 bases. CDR1 and CDR2 from the germline V gene are LNHDA and SQIVND (reference sequence). The sample is drawn from a study of Ad26.COV2.S vaccination and SARS-CoV-2 variants. Study background: The donor participated in the COV1001 trial, in its Ad26.COV2.S arm.

Treatment here: about 20 received Ad26.COV2.S at low or high dose, single or two shots; roughly 5 received placebo; per-sample allocation not given. Specimen acquisition occurred on day 63 following the initial vaccine or placebo injection. Here the sequenced sample was peripheral blood, taken in a trial of Ad26.COV2.S vaccine versus placebo. The V call is TRBV19, the J call TRBJ1-2; D not resolved. The source of this sequence is a person between 18 and 65 years old who received the Ad26.COV2.S COVID-19 vaccine or a placebo. The CDR3 loop reads CASSIALDPGLYGYTF. The CDR3 region has the DNA TGTGCCAGTAGTATAGCCCTGGACCCGGGCCTATATGGCTACACCTTC.